A single sample gave rise to the 8 T cell receptor beta chains below, sequenced in a study of cytomegalovirus exposure and HLA in healthy donors. 60 Vbeta and 13 Jbeta primers were used in PCR. The repertoire was sequenced with immunoSEQ multiplex PCR; TCRdb's copy has only in-frame clones and lacks some. The sample has under 95,000 clones; around 8% are singletons. The sequenced sample was PBMCs. These receptors all stem from a man in his fifties in good health and CMV-seronegative.

The chain combines TRBV2 with TRBJ2-7, with 10 bases matching TRBD1. The CDR3 extends over 14 amino acids. With 7 bases clipped from V and 0 bases from J, the junction kept 3 bases outside the gene matches. Germline V gene sequence: CDR1 SNHLY, CDR2 FYNNEI. The CDR3 loop is CASKRQGASYEQYF. The CDR3 nucleotides read TGTGCCAGCAAGAGACAGGGGGCCTCCTACGAGCAGTACTTC.

V usage is TRBV28 and J usage is TRBJ2-2; 7 bases map to TRBD1. The length of the CDR3 is 14 residues. The J segment lost 5 bases and the V segment lost 8 bases, leaving 8 bases of the junction unmatched. Germline CDR1 reads MDHEN; CDR2 reads SYDVKM. The CDR3 nucleotides are TGTGCCAGCTTGCCGGGACAGCGTACCGGGGAGCTGTTTTTT. Protein product: CASLPGQRTGELFF.

This clone was seen more than once but under ten times. The gene calls are TRBV11-2 and TRBJ2-7; 9 bases are shared with TRBD1. V shed 6 bases, J shed 6 bases, and the junction held 9 bases outside the gene matches. Germline-derived CDR1 and CDR2 are SGHAT and FQNNGV. The CDR3 is made up of 14 amino acids. The CDR3 protein is CASRPGTGYLEQYF. The CDR3 DNA follows: TGTGCCAGCAGACCCGGGACAGGGTACCTCGAGCAGTACTTC.

The sample holds a few counts of this clone. The V gene is TRBV27, the J gene TRBJ2-3, with unresolved D. V dropped 5 bases and J dropped 0 bases, with 6 bases sitting between them. The CDR3 loop spans 13 amino acids. Germline V CDR1 and CDR2: MNHEY, SMNVEV (reference sequence). CDR3 amino acids: CASSPTSTDTQYF. CDR3 in DNA: TGTGCCAGCAGTCCTACTAGCACAGATACGCAGTATTTT.

The chain combines TRBV6-1 with TRBJ1-2; unclear D gene. CDR1 is MNHNS, CDR2 SASEGT, per germline. The CDR3 consists of 13 residues. V was pared by 6 bases and J by 6 bases, with 14 bases between. The chain's CDR3 is CASSQSSAHGYTF. The CDR3 DNA reads TGTGCCAGCAGCCAGTCTTCTGCCCATGGCTACACCTTC.

The CDR3 loop is CASSHSHSGIPYEQYF. CDR3 sequence (DNA): TGTGCCAGCAGCCATTCCCATAGCGGGATACCCTACGAGCAGTACTTC. The chain couples TRBV14 to TRBJ2-5; 8 positions agree with TRBD2. The J call may be incorrect, as the DNA end agrees better with TRBJ2-7. CDR3 length: 16 amino acids. CDR1 is SGHDN, CDR2 FVKESK, per germline.

This chain joins TRBV6-1 and TRBJ2-5; D might be TRBD1 (6 bases). CDR1 and CDR2 (germline): MNHNS, SASEGT. Trimming took 5 bases from V and 5 from J, leaving 15 bases between them. The CDR3 contains 14 residues. The CDR3 coding sequence is TGTGCCAGCAGTCACCCCAGGGGAACGGAGACCCAGTACTTC. It encodes CASSHPRGTETQYF.

Only a few counts were recorded for this clone. J is TRBJ2-5 and V is TRBV25-1; D gene unclear. The ends were cut back, 2 bases at V and 5 bases at J, with 15 bases in the middle. The CDR3 is 15 residues long. Germline lookup yields CDR1 MGHDK and CDR2 SYGVNS. CDR3 region: CASSEANYPRETQYF. CDR3 DNA sequence: TGTGCCAGCAGTGAAGCAAACTATCCTAGGGAGACCCAGTACTTC.